This passage covers 20 T cell receptor beta chains from one sample sequenced in a study of Ad26.COV2.S vaccination and SARS-CoV-2 variants. As for treatment: over 15 received Ad26.COV2.S at low or high dose, single or two shots; about five received placebo; per-sample allocation not given. Collection of samples fell on day 63 after the first vaccine or placebo injection. Clones were sequenced by immunoSEQ multiplex PCR, and TCRdb holds only the in-frame ones, with some missing. The sample records hundreds of thousands of clones, about 89% being singletons. The material sequenced was peripheral blood, taken in a trial of Ad26.COV2.S vaccine versus placebo. These TCRs come from a person aged 18 to 65 who received the Ad26.COV2.S COVID-19 vaccine or a placebo.

The chain employs TRBV27 and TRBJ1-1; maybe TRBD1 (5 bases). The CDR3 is made up of 16 amino acids. V was cut by 6 bases and J by 1 base, with 18 bases left in between. The germline V gene encodes CDR1 MNHEY and CDR2 SMNVEV (reference sequence). DNA for the CDR3: TGTGCCAGCAGCACTCTACCGGGACCCACGAACACTGAAGCTTTCTTT. It is translated as CASSTLPGPTNTEAFF.

As concerns this clone: The same CDR3 also results from other DNA sequences found in this sample. The rearrangement joins TRBV19 to TRBJ1-6; 8 bases are a match to TRBD1. The length of the CDR3 is 13 residues. Per germline, CDR1 LNHDA and CDR2 SQIVND (reference sequence). V dropped 5 bases and J dropped 6; count of bases not matched to a gene: 0. The CDR3 reads CASSGQGNSPLHF. CDR3 sequence (DNA): TGTGCCAGTAGTGGACAGGGTAATTCACCCCTCCACTTT. Combining the CDR3 with reference TRBV19 and TRBJ1-6 gives the whole variable domain DGGITQSPKYLFRKEGQNVTLSCEQNLNHDAMYWYRQDPGQGLRLIYYSQIVNDFQKGDIAEGYSVSREKKESFPLTVTSAQKNPTAFYLCASSGQGNSPLHFGNGTRLTVT.

The DNA for the CDR3 is TGTGCCAGTAGCCTCGCCACAGGGAGCGCCTATGGCTACACCTTC. Translation: CASSLATGSAYGYTF. The chain is built from TRBV19 and TRBJ1-2; perhaps TRBD1 as D (6 bases). The CDR3 runs to 15 residues. The germline CDR1 and CDR2 sequences are LNHDA and SQIVND (reference sequence). V was clipped by 6 bases and J by 4 bases, with 18 bases between them.

This clone was seen once. This chain joins TRBV5-8 and TRBJ2-7; D is undetermined. V lost 4 bases, J lost 6 bases, and 8 bases lay in between. Germline-derived CDR1 and CDR2 are SGHTS and YDEGEE. This CDR3 is built from 11 residues. The DNA of the CDR3 is TGTGCCAGCAGCCTGCCTGGCGAGCAGTACTTC. Its translation: CASSLPGEQYF. The complete variable domain, with remaining parts taken from reference TRBV5-8 and TRBJ2-7, reads EAGVTQSPTHLIKTRGQQATLRCSPISGHTSVYWYQQALGLGLQFLLWYDEGEERNRGNFPPRFSGRQFPNYSSELNVNALELEDSALYLCASSLPGEQYFGPGTRLTVT.

The chain combines TRBV7-8 with TRBJ2-5; D gene unclear. The CDR3 has 14 residues. V gave up 1 base and J gave up 0 bases, with 6 bases separating them. CDR1 and CDR2 from the germline V gene are SGHVS and FQNEAQ. Here the CDR3 DNA reads TGTGCCAGCAGCTTAGGGCTCTACCAAGAGACCCAGTACTTC. It yields the protein CASSLGLYQETQYF.

This rearrangement joins TRBV23-1 to TRBJ2-4; D gene unclear. TRBV23-1 is placed among ORFs of uncertain function. The CDR3 is 15 amino acids. V dropped 0 bases and J dropped 0 bases, with 6 bases sitting between them. Here the CDR3 reads CASSQSSLAKNIQYF. The CDR3 DNA follows: TGCGCCAGCAGTCAATCAAGTCTAGCCAAAAACATTCAGTACTTC.

This sequence joins TRBV7-2 and TRBJ2-2; 9 positions agree with TRBD2. J lost 5 bases, V lost 1 base, and 5 bases had no gene match. This CDR3 region has 16 residues. Germline V gene data show CDR1 as SGHTA and CDR2 as FQGNSA. The DNA of the CDR3 is TGTGCCAGCAGCTTAGAGGGCGGGAGGGGTACCGGGGAGCTGTTTTTT. Its protein product is CASSLEGGRGTGELFF.

As DNA, the CDR3 is TGTGCCAGCAGTCGGGACAGGGCATCCTACAATGAGCAGTTCTTC. Its translation is CASSRDRASYNEQFF. V usage is TRBV6-2 or TRBV6-3 and J usage is TRBJ2-1, with 9 positions matching TRBD1. Germline V CDR1 and CDR2: MNHEY, SVGEGT. This CDR3 spans 15 amino acids. Germline trimming cut 5 bases from V and 1 base from J; bases unmatched to any gene: 3.

The chain recombines TRBV5-4 with TRBJ1-2; TRBD1 matches 9 bases. Germline values: CDR1 SGHNT, CDR2 YYREEE (reference sequence). CDR3 length: 15 residues. Losses at the gene ends were 3 bases for V and 4 bases for J; bases not matched to a gene: 7. The CDR3 protein is CASSSGQGSFYGYTF. The CDR3 region has the DNA TGTGCCAGCAGCTCCGGACAGGGGTCCTTCTATGGCTACACCTTC.

This chain joins TRBV30 and TRBJ1-2; a possible D gene is TRBD1 (5 bases). The CDR3 is 13 amino acids. Germline CDR1 and CDR2: GTSNPN and SVGIG (reference sequence). V lost 5 bases to trimming and J lost 7 bases, with 17 bases between them. The CDR3 nucleotides read TGTGCCTGGGGCCCCGGCAGGGACTCTGGCTACACCTTC. Its translation is CAWGPGRDSGYTF.

The chain is built from TRBV13 and TRBJ2-3; D not certain. Trimming removed 0 bases at V and 2 bases at J, with 6 bases between. CDR3 size: 14 residues. Germline assignment: CDR1 PRHDT and CDR2 FYEKMQ (reference sequence). The CDR3 protein is CASSLGRTTDTQYF. CDR3 DNA sequence: TGTGCCAGCAGCTTAGGGAGGACCACAGATACGCAGTATTTT.

This chain uses TRBV6-2 or TRBV6-3 with TRBJ1-1, with D perhaps TRBD1 (5 bases). The germline V and J ends were trimmed by 6 bases and 3 bases, with 14 bases remaining between them. This CDR3 contains 14 residues. Germline V lookup: CDR1 MNHEY, CDR2 SVGEGT. The CDR3 is CASSPGGAYTEAFF. CDR3 bases: TGTGCCAGCAGCCCTGGGGGTGCCTACACTGAAGCTTTCTTT.

Only one count was recorded for this clone. This sequence joins TRBV24-1 and TRBJ2-5, with D possibly matching TRBD1 (6 bases). The CDR3 runs to 13 residues. Germline CDR1 KGHDR, CDR2 SFDVKD. Deletions cut 7 bases from V and 7 bases from J, with 15 bases between. The CDR3, as DNA: TGTGCCACCAGCCCACAGGGTGGGGGGACCCAGTACTTC. The encoded protein is CATSPQGGGTQYF.

The chain couples TRBV5-4 to TRBJ2-5; 10 bases are a match to TRBD2. CDR1 and CDR2 (germline): SGHNT, YYREEE (reference sequence). The CDR3 totals 20 residues. Trimming cost V 4 bases and J 2 bases; bases outside gene matches: 20. The CDR3 DNA sequence: TGTGCCAGCAGCCCCAAAAGAGCGGGAGGGTGGGAAGTGCGGCAAGAGACCCAGTACTTC. Encoded protein: CASSPKRAGGWEVRQETQYF.

As concerns this clone: Other DNA sequences in this specimen translate into the identical CDR3. The rearrangement joins TRBV18 to TRBJ1-2, with no clear D. The CDR3 extends over 13 amino acids. CDR1 is KGHSH and CDR2 is LQKENI in the germline V gene. V was shortened by 0 bases and J by 4 bases, with 6 bases between the two germline ends. CDR3 in amino acids: CASSPPSGYGYTF. CDR3 nucleotide sequence: TGTGCCAGCTCACCACCCTCAGGCTATGGCTACACCTTC.

The genes are TRBV30 and TRBJ1-2; D not certain. Looked up from germline, CDR1 is GTSNPN and CDR2 is SVGIG (reference sequence). The V end lost 1 base, the J end lost 5 bases, and 11 bases lay between the germline ends. The CDR3 extends over 13 amino acids. CDR3 in amino acids: CAWSDTGWYGYTF. In nucleotides, the CDR3 is TGTGCCTGGAGTGACACGGGGTGGTATGGCTACACCTTC.

CDR3 in DNA: TGTGCCACCAGCAGAGATTGGGACAGGGGGAGGGCTGGGGCCAACGTCCTGACTTTC. It specifies CATSRDWDRGRAGANVLTF. This sequence joins TRBV15 and TRBJ2-6, with TRBD1 identical over 11 bases. This CDR3 is built from 19 residues. CDR1 is LNHNV, CDR2 YYDKDF, per germline (reference sequence). Trimming at V came to 0 bases and at J to 2 bases, leaving 6 bases not matched to a gene.

This chain links TRBV11-1 with TRBJ2-5, with D tentatively TRBD1 or TRBD2 (6 bases each). The germline V gene has CDR1 SGHAT and CDR2 FQDESV (reference sequence). V was pared by 5 bases and J by 7 bases, with 17 bases between. This CDR3 region has 14 residues. In DNA, the CDR3 is TGTGCCAGCAGCGCCCCGGGGGCAGGGTGGACCCAGTACTTC. Translated: CASSAPGAGWTQYF. Complete variable domain (other parts from reference TRBV11-1 and TRBJ2-5): EAEVAQSPRYKITEKSQAVAFWCDPISGHATLYWYRQILGQGPELLVQFQDESVVDDSQLPKDRFSAERLKGVDSTLKIQPAELGDSAMYLCASSAPGAGWTQYFGPGTRLLVL.

For the CDR3, the DNA is TGTGCCACCGGAGTCCCAGGACTAGCGGGAGTGCAGTTCTTC. Translation: CATGVPGLAGVQFF. The gene calls are TRBV6-5 and TRBJ2-1; 13 bases fit TRBD2. V shed 10 bases, J shed 12 bases, and the junction held 12 bases outside the gene matches. Germline CDR1 MNHEY, CDR2 SVGAGI. The CDR3 runs 14 residues.

The rearrangement links TRBV9 to TRBJ2-1, with no clear D. The CDR3 spans 12 residues. The ends were cut back, 3 bases at V and 9 bases at J, with 10 bases in the middle. Germline V gene lookup returns CDR1 SGDLS and CDR2 YYNGEE. CDR3 amino acids: CASSAPLGEQFF. Written as DNA, the CDR3 is TGTGCCAGCAGCGCCCCCCTCGGTGAGCAGTTCTTC.